The rows below give T cell receptor beta chains drawn from one sample of a study of T cell changes during pregnancy in multiple sclerosis. Here immunoSEQ multiplex PCR was the method, and the copy in TCRdb shows in-frame clones only, minus some. The data hold 60,000 to 70,000 clones, with 90% to 95% observed a single time. The sequenced sample was peripheral blood, obtained in the second trimester of pregnancy. The source is a female donor with multiple sclerosis, enrolled in a pregnancy study. Each CDR3 is given without its conserved first and last residue. A D gene is named only where the DNA matches it firmly. For some rows the clone size is stated as once, few or many, or as a class when expanded; others skip it.

d_call: -
j_call: TRBJ2-7
v_call: TRBV27
clone_size: -
cdr3_aa: ASSRTGPYEQY

d_call: TRBD1
j_call: TRBJ2-7
v_call: TRBV7-3
clone_size: -
cdr3_aa: ASSSQTGGSYEQY

d_call: -
j_call: TRBJ1-3
v_call: TRBV19
clone_size: once
cdr3_aa: ASSTTDSSSGNTIY

d_call: -
j_call: TRBJ2-1
v_call: TRBV27
clone_size: -
cdr3_aa: ASSLSQGPIYNEQF

d_call: -
j_call: TRBJ1-1
v_call: TRBV10-1
clone_size: once
cdr3_aa: ASSERGNTEAF

d_call: TRBD1
j_call: TRBJ2-7
v_call: TRBV11-2
clone_size: -
cdr3_aa: ASSLGGDRGTEQY

d_call: -
j_call: TRBJ2-1
v_call: TRBV10-3
clone_size: -
cdr3_aa: AISENQINGNEQF

d_call: -
j_call: TRBJ2-1
v_call: TRBV10-1
clone_size: -
cdr3_aa: ASSKQSGEQF

d_call: -
j_call: TRBJ1-5
v_call: TRBV7-6
clone_size: -
cdr3_aa: ASSLQGDQPQH

d_call: -
j_call: TRBJ1-1
v_call: TRBV5-1
clone_size: -
cdr3_aa: ASSLEGGPNTEAF

d_call: -
j_call: TRBJ1-5
v_call: TRBV18
clone_size: few
cdr3_aa: ASSIGKAQH

d_call: TRBD1
j_call: TRBJ1-5
v_call: TRBV6-5
clone_size: -
cdr3_aa: ASSSGTVTNQPQH

d_call: -
j_call: TRBJ2-7
v_call: TRBV30
clone_size: -
cdr3_aa: AWRARQAPYEQY

d_call: -
j_call: TRBJ1-1
v_call: TRBV2
clone_size: -
cdr3_aa: ASRTELNTEAF

d_call: TRBD1
j_call: TRBJ1-1
v_call: TRBV6-5
clone_size: -
cdr3_aa: ASSYSVQGAAEAF

d_call: -
j_call: TRBJ2-7
v_call: TRBV13
clone_size: -
cdr3_aa: ASSLGAGILPSGEQY

d_call: -
j_call: TRBJ2-3
v_call: TRBV25-1
clone_size: -
cdr3_aa: ASSDDTGPDTQY

d_call: -
j_call: TRBJ1-1
v_call: TRBV30
clone_size: -
cdr3_aa: AWSSVPRTF

d_call: TRBD2
j_call: TRBJ2-2
v_call: TRBV4-3
clone_size: -
cdr3_aa: ASSRKLAGGQNTGELF

d_call: -
j_call: TRBJ1-6
v_call: TRBV7-9
clone_size: -
cdr3_aa: ASSLASSAYNSPLH

d_call: TRBD1
j_call: TRBJ2-7
v_call: TRBV10-2
clone_size: -
cdr3_aa: ASSDSGGYEQY

d_call: TRBD2
j_call: TRBJ2-1
v_call: TRBV25-1
clone_size: -
cdr3_aa: ASSKSGSSYNEQF

d_call: -
j_call: TRBJ1-1
v_call: TRBV4-1
clone_size: -
cdr3_aa: ASSHIEGREVEEAF

d_call: TRBD2
j_call: TRBJ2-1
v_call: TRBV29-1
clone_size: -
cdr3_aa: SVVLAGFYNEQF

d_call: -
j_call: TRBJ2-1
v_call: TRBV4-3
clone_size: -
cdr3_aa: ASSQGGAVYNEQF

d_call: TRBD1
j_call: TRBJ2-3
v_call: TRBV27
clone_size: -
cdr3_aa: ASSSSDRGYTDTQY

d_call: -
j_call: TRBJ1-3
v_call: TRBV6-5
clone_size: -
cdr3_aa: ASSYSSRGSGNTIY

d_call: -
j_call: TRBJ2-5
v_call: TRBV9
clone_size: -
cdr3_aa: ASSSRQEETQY

d_call: -
j_call: TRBJ1-4
v_call: TRBV5-1
clone_size: -
cdr3_aa: ASRSHGGNEKLF

d_call: -
j_call: TRBJ1-1
v_call: TRBV27
clone_size: -
cdr3_aa: ASARGGNTEAF

d_call: TRBD2
j_call: TRBJ2-7
v_call: TRBV10-3
clone_size: -
cdr3_aa: AISPPGGAGEQY

d_call: -
j_call: TRBJ1-5
v_call: TRBV7-3
clone_size: -
cdr3_aa: ASSLDSNQPQH

d_call: TRBD2
j_call: TRBJ2-5
v_call: TRBV4-3
clone_size: -
cdr3_aa: ASSQSGGSETQY

d_call: -
j_call: TRBJ2-3
v_call: TRBV14
clone_size: -
cdr3_aa: ASSQYLFTDTQY

d_call: -
j_call: TRBJ1-1
v_call: TRBV19
clone_size: -
cdr3_aa: ASSIFVREGAF

d_call: -
j_call: TRBJ2-4
v_call: TRBV2
clone_size: -
cdr3_aa: ASISAGWGIQY

d_call: -
j_call: TRBJ1-2
v_call: TRBV19
clone_size: -
cdr3_aa: ASTPTESNFYGYT

d_call: -
j_call: TRBJ1-2
v_call: TRBV2
clone_size: -
cdr3_aa: ASSEARRGYT

d_call: -
j_call: TRBJ2-4
v_call: TRBV9
clone_size: -
cdr3_aa: ASSVGTPVAGTRGLAKNIQY